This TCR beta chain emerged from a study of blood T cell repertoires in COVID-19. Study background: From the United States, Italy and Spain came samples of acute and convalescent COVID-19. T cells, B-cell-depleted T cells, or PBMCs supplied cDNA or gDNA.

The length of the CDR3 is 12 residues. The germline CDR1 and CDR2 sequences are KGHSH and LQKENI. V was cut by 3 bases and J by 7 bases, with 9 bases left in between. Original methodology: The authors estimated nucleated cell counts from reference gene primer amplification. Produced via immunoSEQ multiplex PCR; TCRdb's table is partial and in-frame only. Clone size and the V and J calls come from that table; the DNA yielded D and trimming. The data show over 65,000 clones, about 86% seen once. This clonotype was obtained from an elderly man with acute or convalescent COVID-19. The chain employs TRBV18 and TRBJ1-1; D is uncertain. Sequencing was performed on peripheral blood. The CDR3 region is CASSPGESEAFF. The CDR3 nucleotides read TGTGCCAGCTCACCCGGAGAGAGTGAAGCTTTCTTT.